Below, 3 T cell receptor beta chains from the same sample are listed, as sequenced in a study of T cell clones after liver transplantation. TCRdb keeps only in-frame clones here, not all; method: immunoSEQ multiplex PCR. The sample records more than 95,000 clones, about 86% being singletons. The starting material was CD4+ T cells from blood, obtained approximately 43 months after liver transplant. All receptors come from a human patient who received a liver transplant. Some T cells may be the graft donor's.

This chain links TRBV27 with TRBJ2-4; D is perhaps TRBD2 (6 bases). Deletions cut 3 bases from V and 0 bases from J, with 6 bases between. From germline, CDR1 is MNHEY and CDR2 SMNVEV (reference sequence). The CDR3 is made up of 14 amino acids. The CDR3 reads CASSLREAKNIQYF. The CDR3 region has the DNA TGTGCCAGCAGTTTGCGGGAAGCCAAAAACATTCAGTACTTC.

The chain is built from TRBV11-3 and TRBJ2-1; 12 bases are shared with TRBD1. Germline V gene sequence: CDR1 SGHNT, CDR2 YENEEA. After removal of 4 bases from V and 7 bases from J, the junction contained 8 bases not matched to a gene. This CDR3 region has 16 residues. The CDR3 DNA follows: TGTGCCAGCAGCTCTACCGGGACAGGGGGCAAGAATGAGCAGTTCTTC. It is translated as CASSSTGTGGKNEQFF.

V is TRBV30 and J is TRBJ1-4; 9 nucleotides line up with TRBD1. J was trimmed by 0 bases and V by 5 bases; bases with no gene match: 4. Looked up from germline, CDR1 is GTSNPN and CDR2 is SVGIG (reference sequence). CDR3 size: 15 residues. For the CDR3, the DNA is TGTGCCTGGGGACAGGGGCCTGCAACTAATGAAAAACTGTTTTTT. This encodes CAWGQGPATNEKLFF.